This TCR beta chain was obtained from a study of CD8+CD57+ T cells in acquired aplastic anemia. For the study at large: Sorted CD4+ and CD8+ cells gave an average of approximately 3.4 ug of DNA.

The V end was cut by 0 bases, the J end by 7 bases, with 8 bases between. This CDR3 contains 14 residues. From germline, CDR1 is SGDLS and CDR2 YYNGEE. TCR beta VDJ and CDR3 were profiled, and genomic DNA was the template. MiXCR, run by TCRdb on the reads, gives a single entry per CDR3 protein. The sample gives 310,000 or so distinct CDR3 sequences, 56% of which show up once; 1% to 1.5% is in the top ten. The study's findings and limits: In common between the patients and the controls were nearly 30 CD8+ CDR3 sequences.

This clonotype was detected only a few times. Its antigen is not known. Sequencing involved patients with CD8+CD57+ cell expansion previously shown by flow cytometry. No therapy had been given to the patients at the time of blood sampling. This receptor was identified in a human donor with aplastic anemia. The sample comprised sorted CD4+, CD8+, or CD8+CD57+ T cells (not recorded which) from PBMCs. The rearrangement uses TRBV9 and TRBJ1-6; D gene ambiguous. CDR3 amino acids: CASSVGNLNSPLHF. CDR3 in DNA: TGTGCCAGCAGCGTAGGGAATCTAAATTCACCCCTCCACTTT.